The source of this TCR beta chain is a study of blood T cell repertoires in COVID-19 (dated by TCRdb to the early 2020s). Background on the whole study: Collaborator samples came from the United States, Italy and Spain and covered acute and convalescent phases of COVID-19. The prospective study material was composed of cDNA or gDNA derived from T cells, B-cell-depleted T cells, or PBMCs. Subjects who had been exposed to COVID-19, were actively infected with it, or had recovered from it provided the deeply sampled blood TCRbeta repertoires that made up the dataset. The repertoires were released in a freely available public database intended as a resource for research on the immune response to SARS-CoV-2. Samples came from the ongoing ImmuneRACE study (first 160 participants) plus 1,254 subjects from 6 global collaborators. Sample metadata almost always included a de-identified subject ID, COVID-19 status, age in years and sex. HLA class I and class II types, where available, came from metadata supplied by the sample provider rather than from assay-based typing.

Comments on this clone: There is no known antigen for this receptor. No qualities accompany the bases; no much larger clone lies one base away.

Findings and caveats that apply to the study as a whole: How much clinical and demographic metadata was included differed by source and by participant, and the metadata was provided uncurated.

The immunoSEQ Assay, a bias-controlled multiplex PCR, was used to amplify TCRbeta CDR3 regions from genomic DNA. The original methods were these. The number of nucleated cells in each sample was estimated from the amplification of reference gene primers within the assay. To quantify the absolute abundance of each unique TCRbeta CDR3 rearrangement, sequence reads were collapsed and filtered. Productive Simpson clonality was computed per sample as the square root of Simpson's diversity index over productive rearrangements. TCRdb limited this immuneACCESS table to in-frame rearrangements with V and J called. A share of clones is missing; checked studies link under half to unresolved V genes, and the rest is unexplained. That table gives V, J and clone size, and the DNA gave D and trimming. This sample gives about 39,000 clones in total; around 95% of them show up just once. Together, the top ten hold roughly 3.7% of the sample.

Each collaborating institution followed its own protocols to collect whole blood in K2EDTA tubes. For TCRbeta analysis, collaborators shipped samples as frozen whole blood, isolated PBMCs, or DNA extracted from either of those sample types. CDR1 and CDR2, looked up from the germline V gene, are MNHEY and SVGAGI. V is pared back by 7 bases and J by 7 bases, with 16 bases lying between the germline termini. The CDR3 spans 13 residues, from the cysteine through the phenylalanine. The only DNA kept is the CDR3, 39 bases in frame from the first base. The clonotype was recovered from a human donor with active COVID-19. The donor label of this sample is uncertain. The rearranged chain carries TRBV6-5 and TRBJ2-5, with TRBD2 as a weak D call on 6 bases. Sequencing was performed on peripheral blood. The CDR3 is CASIKAGSVTQYF. The nucleotide sequence reads TGTGCCAGCATCAAGGCGGGGTCGGTGACCCAGTACTTC.